This TCR beta chain is drawn from a study of regulatory T cells in long-lasting Graves disease. The length of the CDR3 is 15 residues. V was clipped by 0 bases and J by 7 bases, with 12 bases between them. Germline loops: CDR1 SEHNR, CDR2 FQNEAQ (reference sequence). Time point: persistent/refractory GD, antithyroid drugs over 5 years with positive TRAb. RNA isolated from PBMCs was used to make the TCR library. Recruitment took place at an endocrinology department in Xi'an, China. Both iRepertoire HTBI primers and Arm-PCR of CDR3 regions were used to build the TCR beta libraries. One entry per CDR3 protein, called by TCRdb with MiXCR from the multiplex PCR reads. The sample has about 460,000 distinct CDR3 sequences, 22% seen once.

The V and J genes are TRBV7-9 and TRBJ2-2; a weak D match, TRBD1 (5 bases). The TCR was taken from a female donor with Graves disease. The source was peripheral blood mononuclear cells (PBMCs), collected when the disease was refractory, from a patient treated with antithyroid drugs. In DNA form, the CDR3 reads TGTGCCAGCAGCTTAGCCAGGGCAGGGAACGGGGAGCTGTTTTTT. Translating it yields CASSLARAGNGELFF.